A selection of T cell receptor beta chains follows, all from one sample in a study of cytomegalovirus exposure and HLA in healthy donors. Sequenced by immunoSEQ multiplex PCR; TCRdb stores in-frame clones only, minus some. Here the sample spans 150,000 to 180,000 clones, roughly 90% being singletons. The sequencing input was PBMCs. The receptors derive from a man between 18 and 29 years old in good health and CMV-seropositive. Each CDR3 is given with its conserved first and last residue. D genes are given only for firm matches. Clone size, where shown, is once, few, many, or a class for clones that have expanded.

DNA,CDR3,size,V,J,D
TGTGCCAGCACTATCAGGGGCCTTGGGGTCACTGAAGCTTTCTTT,CASTIRGLGVTEAFF,once,TRBV2,TRBJ1-1,.
TGTGCCAGCAGCCCCGGAGGCAGGGGGCCAGCTTTCTTT,CASSPGGRGPAFF,.,TRBV7-2,TRBJ1-1,TRBD1
TGTGCCAGCAGTGTCGGGGGGTCCCCCGGGGAGCTGTTTTTT,CASSVGGSPGELFF,.,TRBV7-3,TRBJ2-2,TRBD2
TGTGCCAGCAGTTACGAGGGTTCTGGAAACACCATATATTTT,CASSYEGSGNTIYF,.,TRBV6-5,TRBJ1-3,.
TGTGCCAGCAGCTTAGGGGGGGTTACCGGGGAGCTGTTTTTT,CASSLGGVTGELFF,once,TRBV7-7,TRBJ2-2,.
TGCGCCAGCCACTTGGGAGGGAGCGAGACCCAGTACTTC,CASHLGGSETQYF,.,TRBV5-1,TRBJ2-5,TRBD2
TGTGCCAGCAGCTTAGATAGAGCTCTCGAGCAGTACTTC,CASSLDRALEQYF,few,TRBV7-8,TRBJ2-7,.
TGTGCCAGCAGTGCCGGGAGTAGGTACGAGCAGTACTTC,CASSAGSRYEQYF,.,TRBV4-2,TRBJ2-7,.
TGTGCCAGCAGTTTTGGGCCCCGACAGGGGGCCCGCTACGAGCAGTACTTC,CASSFGPRQGARYEQYF,.,TRBV28,TRBJ2-7,TRBD1
TGTGCCAGCAGCTTAGCCCCGAGGGGGCGGGGGGAGCTGTTTTTT,CASSLAPRGRGELFF,.,TRBV11-2,TRBJ2-2,TRBD1
TGCGCCAGCAGAGCTCCTGCCACTGAAGCTTTCTTT,CASRAPATEAFF,.,TRBV23-1,TRBJ1-1,.
TGCAGCGTTGCCTCGGGGGGCGCGGGCACCGGGGAGCTGTTTTTT,CSVASGGAGTGELFF,once,TRBV29-1,TRBJ2-2,.
TGTGCCAGCAGTGAATCGGGGGGGTACAATCAGCCCCAGCATTTT,CASSESGGYNQPQHF,.,TRBV6-1,TRBJ1-5,.
TGTGCCAGCAGCCAACAGCGGACCCATGGGACAGATACGCAGTATTTT,CASSQQRTHGTDTQYF,.,TRBV4-2,TRBJ2-3,.
TGTGCCTGGAGAGGTAGCGGGGTTCAGTACTTC,CAWRGSGVQYF,once,TRBV30,TRBJ2-4,TRBD2
TGTGCCAGCCAGATCACCGGGGGGGCCGGTAACGAGCAGTTCTTC,CASQITGGAGNEQFF,once,TRBV25-1,TRBJ2-1,TRBD2
TGCGCCAGCAGCTCCTCCCGGGGGGGCGGCCACGAGCAGTACTTC,CASSSSRGGGHEQYF,.,TRBV5-1,TRBJ2-7,TRBD2
TGTGCCAGCAGCCCCAGGACTAGCGGGGGGGCCGGTTTCCATGAGCAGTTCTTC,CASSPRTSGGAGFHEQFF,.,TRBV7-9,TRBJ2-1,TRBD2
TGCGCCAGCAGCCCCCGACAGGGGACCCCAGTGCCCCAGTACTTC,CASSPRQGTPVPQYF,.,TRBV5-1,TRBJ2-5,TRBD1
TGTGCCAGTAGTCAGCGACTAGCGGGAGGGATCGCCTACAATGAGCAGTTCTTC,CASSQRLAGGIAYNEQFF,.,TRBV19,TRBJ2-1,TRBD2
TGTGCTAGTGGTAACCCCGACAGATCCCCCGGTAATGAGCAGTTCTTC,CASGNPDRSPGNEQFF,once,TRBV12-5,TRBJ2-1,.
TGTGCCAGCAGTTACGGGGGGACAGCGACTTACGAGCAGTACTTC,CASSYGGTATYEQYF,.,TRBV6-5,TRBJ2-7,.
TGTGCCAGCAGGGGTGGGGGGGATACGCAGTATTTT,CASRGGGDTQYF,.,TRBV27,TRBJ2-3,.